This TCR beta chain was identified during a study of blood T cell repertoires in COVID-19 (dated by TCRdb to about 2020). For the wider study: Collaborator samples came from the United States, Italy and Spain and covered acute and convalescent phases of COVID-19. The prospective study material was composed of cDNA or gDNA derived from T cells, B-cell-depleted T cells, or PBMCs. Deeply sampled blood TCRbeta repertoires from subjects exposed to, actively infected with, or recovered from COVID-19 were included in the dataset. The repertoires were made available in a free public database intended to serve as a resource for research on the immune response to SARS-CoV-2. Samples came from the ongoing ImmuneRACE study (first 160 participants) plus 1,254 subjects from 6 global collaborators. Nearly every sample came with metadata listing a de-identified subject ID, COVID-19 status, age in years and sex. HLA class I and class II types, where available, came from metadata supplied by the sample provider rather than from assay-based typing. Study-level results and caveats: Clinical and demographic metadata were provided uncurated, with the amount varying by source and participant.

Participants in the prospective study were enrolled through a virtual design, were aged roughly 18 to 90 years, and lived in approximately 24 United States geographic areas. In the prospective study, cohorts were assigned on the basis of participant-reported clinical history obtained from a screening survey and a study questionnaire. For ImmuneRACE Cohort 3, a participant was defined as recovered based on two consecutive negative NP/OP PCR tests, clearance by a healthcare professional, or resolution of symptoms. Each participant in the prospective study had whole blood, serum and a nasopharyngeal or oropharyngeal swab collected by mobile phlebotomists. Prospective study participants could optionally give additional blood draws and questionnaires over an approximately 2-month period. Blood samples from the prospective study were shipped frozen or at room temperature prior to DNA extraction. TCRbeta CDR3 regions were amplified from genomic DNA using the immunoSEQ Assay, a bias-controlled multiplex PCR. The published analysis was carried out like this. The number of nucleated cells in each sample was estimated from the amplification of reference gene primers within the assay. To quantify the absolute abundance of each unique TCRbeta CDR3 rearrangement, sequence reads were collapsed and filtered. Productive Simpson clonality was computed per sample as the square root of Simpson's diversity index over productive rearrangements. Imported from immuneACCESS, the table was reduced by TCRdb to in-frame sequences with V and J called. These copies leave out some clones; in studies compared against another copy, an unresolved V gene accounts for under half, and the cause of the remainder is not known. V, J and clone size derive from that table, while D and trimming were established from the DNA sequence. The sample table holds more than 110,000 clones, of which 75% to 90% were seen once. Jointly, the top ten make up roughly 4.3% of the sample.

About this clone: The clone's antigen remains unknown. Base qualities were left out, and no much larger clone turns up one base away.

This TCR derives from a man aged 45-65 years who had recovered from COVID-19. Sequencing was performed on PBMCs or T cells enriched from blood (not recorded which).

The CDR3 region reads CATREKGARADTQYF. The base sequence is TGTGCCACCCGCGAGAAGGGGGCGCGGGCAGATACGCAGTATTTT. This receptor chain uses TRBV24-1 and TRBJ2-3; 7 middle bases align to TRBD1. The CDR3 sequence holds 15 residues, the cysteine and phenylalanine included. Only CDR3 DNA is held: 45 bases, read in frame from base 1. After removal of 9 bases from V and 4 bases from J, the junction retains 12 bases not matched to a gene. The germline V gene sets CDR1 to KGHDR and CDR2 to SFDVKD.